This TCR beta chain was identified during a study of PD-1 blockade in classical Hodgkin lymphoma. Regarding the study as a whole: It was reported that newly diagnosed patients had less baseline TCR diversity than healthy donors. By cycle point C4D1, TCR diversity had risen significantly in CD4+ cells (but not CD8+ cells).

Clones were sequenced by immunoSEQ multiplex PCR, and TCRdb holds only the in-frame ones, with some missing. The sample holds around 19,000 clones, 75% to 85% seen once. In the case of this clone: The antigen remains undetermined.

All trial patients relapsed after autologous stem cell transplantation. V was clipped by 3 bases and J by 8 bases, with 14 bases between them. Germline V gene lookup returns CDR1 SGHRS and CDR2 YFSETQ. The CDR3 is 14 amino acids. This material consisted of peripheral blood mononuclear cells (PBMCs), taken at baseline. The clonotype comes from a human donor with classical Hodgkin lymphoma. The V gene is TRBV5-1, the J gene TRBJ1-4, with a possible D match to TRBD1 (5 bases). The CDR3 DNA is TGCGCCAGCAGCTCGGACGGGACGGTCGAAAAACTGTTTTTT. As protein: CASSSDGTVEKLFF.